This T cell receptor beta chain appears in the sequencing data of a study of blood T cell repertoires in COVID-19. Study-level background: Spain, Italy and the United States supplied samples that represented acute and convalescent COVID-19. Sample material is recorded as cDNA or gDNA derived from T cells, B-cell-depleted T cells, or PBMCs.

V lost 7 bases, J lost 6 bases, and 4 bases stayed unmatched. This CDR3 has 13 amino acids. Germline CDR1 is SGHRS and CDR2 is YFSETQ. In the original workflow: Estimation of nucleated cell counts relied on the amplification of reference gene primers. Sequencing was performed with immunoSEQ multiplex PCR; in TCRdb, only in-frame clones are kept and a portion is missing. Clone size and the V and J calls come from that table; the DNA yielded D and trimming. The repertoire holds around 260,000 clones, roughly 90% seen once, with about 0.65% in the top ten. The receptor was derived from a human donor in a cohort sampled during active COVID-19. The chain carries TRBV5-1 and TRBJ1-6, with 7 bases aligning to TRBD1. The sample comprised peripheral blood. CDR3 nucleotides: TGCGCCAGCGCACGGGACAGTAATTCACCCCTCCACTTT. This codes for CASARDSNSPLHF.